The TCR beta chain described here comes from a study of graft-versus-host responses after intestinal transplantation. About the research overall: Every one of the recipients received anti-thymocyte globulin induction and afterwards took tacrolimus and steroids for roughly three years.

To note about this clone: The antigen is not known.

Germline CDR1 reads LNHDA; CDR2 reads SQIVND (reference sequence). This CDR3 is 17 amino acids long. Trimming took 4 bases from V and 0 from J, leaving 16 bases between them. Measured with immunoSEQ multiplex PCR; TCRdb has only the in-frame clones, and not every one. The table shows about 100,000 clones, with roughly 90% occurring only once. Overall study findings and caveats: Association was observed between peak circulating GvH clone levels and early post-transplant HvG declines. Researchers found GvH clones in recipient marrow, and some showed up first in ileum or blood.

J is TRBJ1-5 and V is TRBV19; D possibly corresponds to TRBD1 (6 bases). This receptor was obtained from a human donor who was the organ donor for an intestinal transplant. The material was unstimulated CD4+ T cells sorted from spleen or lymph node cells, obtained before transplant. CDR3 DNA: TGTGCCAGTAGTACGGGGGCCCACGAGGATAGCAATCAGCCCCAGCATTTT. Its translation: CASSTGAHEDSNQPQHF.